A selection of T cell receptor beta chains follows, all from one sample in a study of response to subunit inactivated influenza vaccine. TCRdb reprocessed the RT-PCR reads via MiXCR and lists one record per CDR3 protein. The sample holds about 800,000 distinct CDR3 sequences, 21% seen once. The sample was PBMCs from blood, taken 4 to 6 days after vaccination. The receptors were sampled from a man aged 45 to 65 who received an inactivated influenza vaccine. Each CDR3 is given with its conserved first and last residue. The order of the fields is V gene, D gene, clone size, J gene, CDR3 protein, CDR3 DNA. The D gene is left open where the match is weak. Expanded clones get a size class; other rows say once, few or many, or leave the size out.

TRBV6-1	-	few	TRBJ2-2	CASALTGNSGELFF	TGTGCCAGCGCATTAACAGGGAACAGCGGGGAGCTGTTTTTT
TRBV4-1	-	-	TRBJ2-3	CASSPSFADTQYF	TGCGCCAGCAGCCCATCTTTCGCAGATACGCAGTATTTT
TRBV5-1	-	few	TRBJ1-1	CASSLQGPSMNTEAFF	TGCGCCAGCAGCTTGCAGGGGCCTTCCATGAACACTGAAGCTTTCTTT
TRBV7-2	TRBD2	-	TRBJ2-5	CASSPSGGALKTQYF	TGTGCCAGCAGCCCCTCCGGGGGGGCCTTAAAGACCCAGTACTTC
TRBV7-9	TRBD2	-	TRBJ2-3	CASSPSGRAERDTQYF	TGTGCCAGCAGCCCTAGCGGGAGGGCCGAGAGGGATACGCAGTATTTT
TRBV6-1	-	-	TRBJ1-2	CASSPYFGVRGYTF	TGTGCCAGCAGTCCCTATTTCGGGGTCCGGGGCTACACCTTC
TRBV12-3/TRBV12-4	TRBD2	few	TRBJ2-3	CASRSLAGGRGTQYF	TGTGCCAGCAGGAGTCTAGCGGGAGGGCGGGGTACGCAGTATTTT
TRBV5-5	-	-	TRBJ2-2	CASSLEAGKGTGELFF	TGTGCCAGCAGCTTGGAGGCAGGGAAGGGCACCGGGGAGCTGTTTTTT
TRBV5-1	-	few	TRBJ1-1	CASSPNDRAEAFF	TGCGCCAGCAGCCCGAATGACAGAGCTGAAGCTTTCTTT
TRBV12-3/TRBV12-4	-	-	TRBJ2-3	CASSLGYLSTDTQYF	TGTGCCAGCAGTTTGGGGTACCTAAGCACAGATACGCAGTATTTT
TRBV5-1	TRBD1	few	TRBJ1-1	CASSLEAGGYNEAFF	TGCGCCAGCAGCTTGGAAGCAGGGGGCTACAATGAAGCTTTCTTT
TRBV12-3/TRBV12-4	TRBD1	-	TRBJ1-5	CASRGQGQGPQHF	TGTGCCAGCAGAGGACAGGGTCAAGGTCCCCAGCATTTT
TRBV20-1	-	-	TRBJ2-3	CSARRIGGTDTQYF	TGCAGTGCTAGAAGGATCGGCGGCACAGATACGCAGTATTTT
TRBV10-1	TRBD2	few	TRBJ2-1	CASSEFVAGDDNEQFF	TGCGCCAGCAGTGAGTTCGTAGCGGGGGACGACAATGAGCAGTTCTTC
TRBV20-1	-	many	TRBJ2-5	CSAAQPGSRTQYF	TGCAGTGCCGCTCAGCCTGGGTCGAGGACCCAGTACTTC
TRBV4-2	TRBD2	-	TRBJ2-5	CASSQLLRTGGRKETQYF	TGTGCCAGCAGCCAACTTCTCAGAACGGGAGGGCGAAAGGAGACCCAGTACTTC
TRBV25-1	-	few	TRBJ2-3	CASLDRTDTQYF	TGTGCCAGCTTAGACCGCACAGATACGCAGTATTTT
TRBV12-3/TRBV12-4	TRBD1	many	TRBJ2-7	CASSLGQGPYEQYF	TGTGCCAGCAGCCTCGGACAGGGTCCCTACGAGCAGTACTTC
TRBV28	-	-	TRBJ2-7	CASRRAQGGNYEQYF	TGTGCCAGCAGAAGAGCTCAGGGGGGAAACTACGAGCAGTACTTC
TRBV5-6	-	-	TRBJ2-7	CASTVGGLNEQYF	TGTGCCAGCACCGTCGGTGGGCTAAACGAGCAGTACTTC
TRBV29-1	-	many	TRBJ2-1	CSGSKSYNEQFF	TGCAGCGGTTCGAAATCCTACAATGAGCAGTTCTTC
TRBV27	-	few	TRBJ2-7	CASRSSKRASPYEQYF	TGTGCCAGCAGGTCCTCGAAGCGGGCCTCCCCATACGAGCAGTACTTC
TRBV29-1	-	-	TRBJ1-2	CSVEAGYTF	TGCAGCGTTGAAGCTGGCTACACCTTC
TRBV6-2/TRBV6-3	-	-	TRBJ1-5	CASTHPDSNQPQHF	TGTGCCAGCACCCACCCGGATAGCAATCAGCCCCAGCATTTT
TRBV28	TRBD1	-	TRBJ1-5	CASTGTGGSQPQHF	TGTGCCAGCACCGGGACAGGGGGTTCTCAGCCCCAGCATTTT
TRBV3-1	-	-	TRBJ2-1	CASSQLTGPTLSYNEQFF	TGTGCCAGCAGCCAACTGACAGGACCCACCCTCTCCTACAATGAGCAGTTCTTC
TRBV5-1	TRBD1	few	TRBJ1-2	CASSAGTGWGYTF	TGCGCCAGCAGCGCCGGGACAGGGTGGGGCTACACCTTC
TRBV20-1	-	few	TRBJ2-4	CSASIFTGSAKNIQYF	TGCAGTGCTAGTATTTTTACGGGTTCGGCCAAAAACATTCAGTACTTC
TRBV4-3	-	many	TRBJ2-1	CASSRQVYGNEQFF	TGCGCCAGCAGCCGACAGGTATATGGCAATGAGCAGTTCTTC
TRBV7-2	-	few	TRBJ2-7	CASSTAGIEVGQYF	TGTGCCAGCAGTACTGCCGGGATCGAGGTCGGGCAGTACTTC